The T cell receptor beta chain described here comes from a study of blood T cell repertoires in COVID-19. Study as a whole: Sites across the United States, Italy and Spain contributed samples from acute and convalescent COVID-19.

CDR1 and CDR2 from the germline V gene are SGHTS and YDEGEE. With 4 bases removed from V and 5 bases from J, the gap between germline ends came to 12 bases. The CDR3 is 14 residues long. Clones were sequenced by immunoSEQ multiplex PCR, and TCRdb holds only the in-frame ones, with some missing. The sample lists approximately 290,000 clones, around 82% seen once, with 15% to 19% in the top ten. The sample comprised peripheral blood. This clonotype was sampled from a person aged 65-85 years with COVID-19, enrolled during active disease. The chain recombines TRBV5-8 with TRBJ2-2; D is possibly TRBD1 (6 bases). For the CDR3, the DNA is TGTGCCAGCAGCCTCACCGACAGGACCGGGGAGCTGTTTTTT. Its protein product is CASSLTDRTGELFF.